This T cell receptor (beta chain) was sequenced for a study of T cell responses to AZD1222 COVID-19 vaccine. Study results and caveats: The study found Spike-specific TCR breadth and depth rose after two AZD1222 doses.

Germline trimming cut 3 bases from V and 5 bases from J; bases unmatched to any gene: 8. CDR3 size: 14 residues. Germline V gene lookup returns CDR1 SQVTM and CDR2 ANQGSEA. As regards this clone: As yet, its antigen is unknown.

The method was immunoSEQ multiplex PCR; TCRdb's version includes in-frame clones alone and lacks a portion of them. Seen here are some 90,000 clones, around nine tenths observed once, and the top ten hold around 5%. The receptor comes from an adult who received the AZD1222 COVID-19 vaccine. V and J are TRBV29-1 and TRBJ1-2; 8 positions agree with TRBD1. The source material was peripheral blood, sampled 28 days after the second AZD1222 dose. CDR3 amino acids: CSVDGQGAGYGYTF. DNA for the CDR3: TGCAGCGTTGATGGGCAGGGGGCAGGATATGGCTACACCTTC.